These 14 T cell receptor beta chains originate from one sample sequenced in a study of cytomegalovirus exposure and HLA in healthy donors. Assay used: immunoSEQ multiplex PCR; TCRdb lists only in-frame clones, some missing. Counted here are 130,000 to 150,000 clones, roughly nine tenths occurring once; the ten biggest clones make up around 9%. Sequenced material: PBMCs. The receptors come from a woman aged 18-29 years in good health and CMV-seropositive.

The chain links TRBV27 to TRBJ1-3; the match to TRBD1 covers 10 bases. The V segment lost 2 bases and the J segment 8 bases; nucleotides outside the gene matches: 6. CDR1 MNHEY and CDR2 SMNVEV come from the germline V gene (reference sequence). CDR3 length: 15 amino acids. The CDR3 reads CASSLMGQGLDTIYF. The CDR3 DNA follows: TGTGCCAGCAGTTTAATGGGACAGGGGTTAGACACCATATATTTT.

The genes are TRBV7-6 and TRBJ1-1; D is unclear. This CDR3 region has 13 residues. The germline V and J ends were trimmed by 2 bases and 1 base, with 5 bases remaining between them. The V gene's germline CDR1 is SGHVS and CDR2 FNYEAQ. The CDR3 spells CASSLLGNTEAFF. As DNA, the CDR3 is TGTGCCAGCAGCTTACTAGGGAACACTGAAGCTTTCTTT.

The chain has TRBV29-1 and TRBJ2-1; weak D call: TRBD1 (5 bases). Germline V CDR1 and CDR2: SQVTM, ANQGSEA. CDR3 length equals 13 residues. Trimming stripped 4 bases from V and 6 bases from J, with 13 bases between. In nucleotides, the CDR3 is TGCAGCGTTGCAGGGCAGGGAAGCAATGAGCAGTTCTTC. This translates into CSVAGQGSNEQFF.

This clone occurred a few times. The chain carries TRBV6-5 and TRBJ2-1; 8 bases align to TRBD2. The J segment lost 3 bases and the V segment lost 6 bases, leaving 4 bases of the junction unmatched. Per the germline V gene, CDR1 is MNHEY and CDR2 is SVGAGI. The CDR3 spans 14 residues. CDR3 loop: CASRSGGDYNEQFF. CDR3 coding DNA: TGTGCCAGCAGGTCGGGGGGGGACTACAATGAGCAGTTCTTC.

The V call is TRBV30, the J call TRBJ1-5, with 8 bases lining up with TRBD1. CDR1 and CDR2 (germline): GTSNPN, SVGIG (reference sequence). The V segment lost 1 base and the J segment 6 bases; nucleotides outside the gene matches: 5. The CDR3 has 14 amino acids. Written as DNA, the CDR3 is TGTGCCTGGAGTGCAGGGGGCTTAAGTCAGCCCCAGCATTTT. Its translation: CAWSAGGLSQPQHF.

The V and J genes are TRBV7-2 and TRBJ1-2, with 7 positions matching TRBD1. This CDR3 is 15 amino acids long. Germline values: CDR1 SGHTA, CDR2 FQGNSA. The V and J ends lost 5 bases and 3 bases, in that order; junction bases with no gene match: 9. The CDR3 nucleotides read TGTGCCAGCAGCGGCGGGACAGCCCAACACTATGGCTACACCTTC. Translating it yields CASSGGTAQHYGYTF.

The CDR3 DNA sequence: TGTGCCAGCTCACCACCGGACAGGGGGCGCGAGCAGTACTTC. It specifies CASSPPDRGREQYF. The chain employs TRBV18 and TRBJ2-7, with TRBD1 matching over 11 bases. In germline, CDR1 is KGHSH, CDR2 LQKENI. J lost 6 bases, V lost 0 bases, and 1 base had no gene match. The CDR3 has 14 residues.

The chain employs TRBV4-3 and TRBJ1-2; unclear D gene. The germline V gene encodes CDR1 LGHNA and CDR2 YSLEER. V dropped 0 bases and J dropped 4 bases, with 18 bases sitting between them. The CDR3 runs to 17 residues. In DNA, the CDR3 is TGCGCCAGCAGCCAAGATGGAGGGCAGATGGGGATCTATGGCTACACCTTC. This gives the protein CASSQDGGQMGIYGYTF.

V gene TRBV5-1 combines with J gene TRBJ1-1; 10 bases line up with TRBD1. This CDR3 contains 16 residues. With 4 bases clipped from V and 5 bases from J, the junction kept 11 bases outside the gene matches. Looked up from germline, CDR1 is SGHRS and CDR2 is YFSETQ. CDR3: CASSPHVRQGATEAFF. The CDR3 DNA reads as TGCGCCAGCAGCCCCCACGTAAGACAGGGGGCGACTGAAGCTTTCTTT.

The chain uses TRBV11-2 and TRBJ1-4; the D is unclear. This CDR3 comprises 17 residues. Germline CDR1 and CDR2: SGHAT and FQNNGV. The V and J ends lost 5 bases and 5 bases respectively, with 21 bases between them. CDR3 in amino acids: CASSRDPSLGSNEKLFF. In nucleotides, the CDR3 is TGTGCCAGCAGCCGAGACCCTTCCCTTGGGAGCAATGAAAAACTGTTTTTT.

This chain joins TRBV6-4 and TRBJ2-2, with 10 bases aligning to TRBD2. V shed 4 bases and J 6 bases; nucleotides not matched to a gene: 11. Germline lookup yields CDR1 MRHNA and CDR2 SNTAGT. The CDR3 loop spans 17 amino acids. CDR3 DNA sequence: TGTGCCAGCAGTGTACCCTCCGCTAGCGGGGGTTCCGGGGAGCTGTTTTTT. Amino acid sequence: CASSVPSASGGSGELFF.

The chain couples TRBV19 to TRBJ2-6; D call uncertain. Germline V gene sequence: CDR1 LNHDA, CDR2 SQIVND (reference sequence). The V gene lost 3 bases and the J gene lost 2 bases, with 8 bases spanning the gap. CDR3 length equals 15 residues. The CDR3 spells CASSIDLTGANVLTF. DNA of the CDR3: TGTGCCAGTAGTATTGACTTGACTGGGGCCAACGTCCTGACTTTC.

The CDR3 protein is CASSEARNTEAFF. The CDR3 region has the DNA TGTGCCAGCAGCGAGGCACGGAACACTGAAGCTTTCTTT. V is TRBV5-4 and J is TRBJ1-1; no clear D. The V end was cut by 4 bases, the J end by 1 base, with 8 bases between. The CDR3 runs to 13 residues. Germline V gives CDR1 SGHNT, CDR2 YYREEE (reference sequence).

In this sample, this clone turned up a few times. This chain uses TRBV5-4 with TRBJ2-5; TRBD2 agrees at 16 bases. J was trimmed by 3 bases and V by 0 bases; bases with no gene match: 11. Per germline, CDR1 SGHNT and CDR2 YYREEE (reference sequence). CDR3 length: 20 residues. CDR3 nucleotide sequence: TGTGCCAGCAGCTTGGAACACTACGGGACTAGCGGGGGGGAGGAAGAGACCCAGTACTTC. It encodes CASSLEHYGTSGGEEETQYF.